Presented here are 15 T cell receptor beta chains from one specimen sequenced in a study of T cell responses to AZD1222 COVID-19 vaccine. Using immunoSEQ multiplex PCR, the repertoire was profiled, and TCRdb retains in-frame clones only, with some absent. This sample has more than 80,000 clones, with 88% found just once. Sequencing was performed on peripheral blood, taken on day 0 of AZD1222 vaccination. The receptors were gathered from an adult in good health.

The chain links TRBV5-5 to TRBJ2-7, with D possibly TRBD2 on 5 matching bases. Germline V lookup: CDR1 SGHKS, CDR2 YYEKEE (reference sequence). The CDR3 contains 11 residues. With 4 bases removed from V and 6 bases from J, the gap between germline ends came to 8 bases. CDR3: CASSVSAEQYF. CDR3 bases: TGTGCCAGCAGCGTTAGCGCCGAGCAGTACTTC.

The V call is TRBV11-3, the J call TRBJ2-1; 7 bases agree with TRBD2. Trimming removed 3 bases from V and 0 bases from J; junction bases left unmatched: 8. The CDR3 has 17 amino acids. Germline CDR1 is SGHNT and CDR2 is YENEEA. The CDR3 spells CASSLYRGSASYNEQFF. In nucleotides, the CDR3 is TGTGCCAGCAGCTTGTATCGCGGGAGTGCCTCCTACAATGAGCAGTTCTTC.

The chain combines TRBV28 with TRBJ2-2; D gene ambiguous. CDR1 and CDR2 from the germline V gene are MDHEN and SYDVKM. This CDR3 has 15 amino acids. V was cut by 1 base and J by 5 bases, with 11 bases left in between. The CDR3 protein is CASSLLGVGTGELFF. CDR3 nucleotide sequence: TGTGCCAGCAGTTTATTAGGAGTGGGGACCGGGGAGCTGTTTTTT.

V is TRBV4-3 and J is TRBJ2-3; D perhaps matches TRBD2 (5 bases). Between the trimmed V and J ends, which lost 5 bases and 0 bases, there was a span of 18 bases. The germline CDR1 and CDR2 sequences are LGHNA and YSLEER. The CDR3 contains 17 residues. CDR3 sequence: CASSSRWGADSTDTQYF. CDR3 DNA sequence: TGCGCCAGCAGCTCTCGGTGGGGAGCGGACAGCACAGATACGCAGTATTTT.

This clone was seen a single time. CDR3: CSASGGSTGELFF. The CDR3 DNA is TGCAGTGCTAGTGGGGGGAGCACCGGGGAGCTGTTTTTT. The J gene is TRBJ2-2, the V gene TRBV20-1, with TRBD2 as a possible D gene (6 bases). The CDR3 loop spans 13 amino acids. The germline V and J ends were trimmed by 3 bases and 4 bases, with 9 bases remaining between them. From germline, CDR1 is DFQATT and CDR2 SNEGSKA (reference sequence).

The V call is TRBV11-1, the J call TRBJ2-7; the match to TRBD1 covers 7 bases. The CDR3 is 13 residues long. V lost 5 bases to trimming and J lost 2 bases; unmatched junction nucleotides: 3. CDR1 and CDR2 from the germline V gene are SGHAT and FQDESV (reference sequence). CDR3 bases: TGTGCCAGCAGCGTCGGACAGGCCTACGAGCAGTACTTC. Amino acid sequence: CASSVGQAYEQYF.

The rearrangement links TRBV7-3 to TRBJ1-2; TRBD1 aligns across 8 bases. CDR3 length: 13 amino acids. The germline V gene encodes CDR1 SGHTA and CDR2 FQGTGA. V lost 5 bases and J lost 8; bases outside the gene matches: 7. The CDR3: CASSLGQGGGYTF. The CDR3, as DNA: TGTGCCAGCAGCCTCGGACAGGGTGGCGGCTACACCTTC.

CDR3 bases: TGTGCCAGCAGTTTAAGGGACAGGGGTAGTGCTTTCTTT. It is translated as CASSLRDRGSAFF. The chain links TRBV28 to TRBJ1-1, with 10 nucleotides matching TRBD1. This CDR3 comprises 13 residues. The trim removed 2 bases at V and 11 bases at J, leaving 5 bases unmatched. The germline CDR1 and CDR2 sequences are MDHEN and SYDVKM. Together with reference TRBV28 and TRBJ1-1, the CDR3 gives the full variable domain: DVKVTQSSRYLVKRTGEKVFLECVQDMDHENMFWYRQDPGLGLRLIYFSYDVKMKEKGDIPEGYSVSREKKERFSLILESASTNQTSMYLCASSLRDRGSAFFGQGTRLTVV.

This chain uses TRBV7-9 with TRBJ1-2, with TRBD1 matching 8 bases. With 4 bases clipped from V and 3 bases from J, the junction kept 13 bases outside the gene matches. Germline values: CDR1 SEHNR, CDR2 FQNEAQ (reference sequence). The CDR3 has 17 amino acids. CDR3 sequence (DNA): TGTGCCAGCAGCTCCCACCTGGCCCGGGACAGGTACTATGGCTACACCTTC. Protein sequence: CASSSHLARDRYYGYTF.

As regards this clone: The junction departs from the called germline gene at one end, perhaps through a read error. The chain employs TRBV6-1 and TRBJ1-2; tentatively, D is TRBD1 (6 bases). Per the germline V gene, CDR1 is MNHNS and CDR2 is SASEGT. The CDR3 consists of 18 residues. The CDR3 sequence: CASSEGPSGAPANYGYTF. For the CDR3, the DNA is TGTGCCAGCAGCGAAGGGCCCTCAGGGGCCCCAGCTAACTATGGCTACACCTTC.

J is TRBJ2-5 and V is TRBV27, with 7 bases aligning to TRBD2. This CDR3 has 15 residues. Germline lookup yields CDR1 MNHEY and CDR2 SMNVEV (reference sequence). V trimming: 4 bases; J trimming: 5 bases; junction bases outside the gene matches: 10. CDR3 coding DNA: TGTGCCAGCAGTTCTTCCTGGGGCGGGAGTGAGACCCAGTACTTC. This codes for CASSSSWGGSETQYF.

The chain employs TRBV5-6 and TRBJ2-3, with D possibly being TRBD1 (5 bases). The CDR3 is 14 amino acids. Looked up from germline, CDR1 is SGHDT and CDR2 is YYEEEE. Trimming left V 3 bases short and J 3 bases short, with 11 bases between. The CDR3 coding sequence is TGTGCCAGCAGCTATAACCCAGGGACAGATACGCAGTATTTT. The encoded protein is CASSYNPGTDTQYF.

This clone occurred a few times. The V and J genes are TRBV29-1 and TRBJ2-1; maybe TRBD2 (5 bases). This CDR3 has 15 amino acids. Germline loops: CDR1 SQVTM, CDR2 ANQGSEA. V gave up 4 bases and J gave up 4 bases, with 17 bases separating them. CDR3 DNA: TGCAGCGTTGCCAGGACTCCTCAACCATACAATGAGCAGTTCTTC. Amino acid sequence: CSVARTPQPYNEQFF.

A note on this clone: Other DNA sequences in this specimen translate into the identical CDR3. The chain employs TRBV7-9 and TRBJ2-7; no clear D gene. There are 12 residues in the CDR3. Trimming left V 5 bases short and J 2 bases short, with 7 bases between. From germline, CDR1 is SEHNR and CDR2 FQNEAQ (reference sequence). The CDR3 loop reads CASSPEPYEQYF. The DNA of the CDR3 is TGTGCCAGCAGCCCAGAACCCTACGAGCAGTACTTC.

The rearrangement links TRBV7-9 to TRBJ2-1, with TRBD2 matching 15 bases. Unmatched junction bases numbered 15, after V lost 4 bases and J lost 8 bases. Germline loops: CDR1 SEHNR, CDR2 FQNEAQ (reference sequence). The CDR3 contains 19 residues. The CDR3 is CASSSGLAGGNLLVDEQFF. DNA of the CDR3: TGTGCCAGCAGCTCGGGACTAGCGGGAGGTAATTTGCTTGTTGATGAGCAGTTCTTC.